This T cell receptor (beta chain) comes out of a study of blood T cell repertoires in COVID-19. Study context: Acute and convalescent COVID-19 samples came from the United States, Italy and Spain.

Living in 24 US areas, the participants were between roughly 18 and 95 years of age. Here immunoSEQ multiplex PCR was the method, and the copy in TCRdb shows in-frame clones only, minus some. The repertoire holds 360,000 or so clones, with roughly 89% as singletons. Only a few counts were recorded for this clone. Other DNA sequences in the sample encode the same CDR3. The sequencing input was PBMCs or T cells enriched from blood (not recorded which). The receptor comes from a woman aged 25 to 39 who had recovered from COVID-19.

The CDR3 DNA follows: TGTGCCAGTAGTCCAGACAGGAGCTCCTACAATGAGCAGTTCTTC. Its translation: CASSPDRSSYNEQFF. The chain uses TRBV19 and TRBJ2-1; D is perhaps TRBD1 (6 bases). The CDR3 totals 15 residues. Germline V gives CDR1 LNHDA, CDR2 SQIVND (reference sequence). Trimming shortened V by 5 bases and J by 0 bases, and 11 bases separated the two germline ends.